This T cell receptor beta chain is drawn from a study of cytomegalovirus exposure and HLA in healthy donors. Study-wide results and limits: While the bulk of TCR sequences proved rare, some public TCRs turned up in many donors. Listed as cytomegalovirus-associated were approximately 160 TCR beta chains. HLA alleles showed associations with some 17,000 TCR beta sequences in a later analysis, at a 0.05 false discovery rate. The later analysis indicated that the majority of CMV-associated TCR beta chains appeared HLA-restricted.

Primers included in the PCR were 60 Vbeta and 13 Jbeta primers. TCRdb keeps only in-frame clones here, not all; method: immunoSEQ multiplex PCR. Among roughly 120,000 clones listed, around 80% were seen once. In its sample, this clone was seen a few times. Antigen unknown. Germline CDR1 is SGHRS and CDR2 is YFSETQ. V gave up 0 bases and J gave up 11 bases, with 11 bases separating them. There are 12 residues in the CDR3. The rearrangement uses TRBV5-1 and TRBJ1-1; D unclear. The clonotype comes from a female donor in good health and CMV-seropositive. Sample: PBMCs. The CDR3 loop reads CASSLEEGKAFF. Written as DNA, the CDR3 is TGCGCCAGCAGCTTGGAGGAGGGTAAGGCTTTCTTT.